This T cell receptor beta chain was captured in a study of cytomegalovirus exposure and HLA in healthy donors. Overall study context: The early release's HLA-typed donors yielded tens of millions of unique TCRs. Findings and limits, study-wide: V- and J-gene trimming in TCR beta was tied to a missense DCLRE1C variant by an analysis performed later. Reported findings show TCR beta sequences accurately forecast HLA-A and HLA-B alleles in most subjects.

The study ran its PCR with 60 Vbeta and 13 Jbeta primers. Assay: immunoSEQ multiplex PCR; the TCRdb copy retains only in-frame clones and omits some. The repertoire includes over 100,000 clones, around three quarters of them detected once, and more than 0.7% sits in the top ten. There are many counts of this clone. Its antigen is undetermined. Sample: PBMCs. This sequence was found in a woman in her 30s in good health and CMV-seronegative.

In DNA, the CDR3 is TGCGCCAGCAGCCCCGACAGGAACTTAAACACTGAAGCTTTCTTT. Translation: CASSPDRNLNTEAFF. The chain recombines TRBV4-3 with TRBJ1-1; tentatively, D is TRBD1 (6 bases). This CDR3 comprises 15 residues. V was shortened by 4 bases and J by 2 bases, with 14 bases between the two germline ends. The germline V gene has CDR1 LGHNA and CDR2 YSLEER.